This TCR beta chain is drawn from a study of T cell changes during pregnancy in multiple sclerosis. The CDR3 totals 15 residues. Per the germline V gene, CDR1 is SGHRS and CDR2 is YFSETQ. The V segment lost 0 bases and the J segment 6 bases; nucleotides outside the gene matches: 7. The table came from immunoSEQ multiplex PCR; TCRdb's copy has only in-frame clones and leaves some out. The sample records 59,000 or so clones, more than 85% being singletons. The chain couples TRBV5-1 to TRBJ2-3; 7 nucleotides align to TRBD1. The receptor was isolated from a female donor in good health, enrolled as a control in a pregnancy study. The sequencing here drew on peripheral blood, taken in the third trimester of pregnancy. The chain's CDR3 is CASSLGQGEVDTQYF. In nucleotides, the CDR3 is TGCGCCAGCAGCTTGGGACAGGGCGAAGTGGATACGCAGTATTTT.